This TCR beta chain appears in the sequencing data of a study of blood T cell repertoires in COVID-19. This clone has a single count. With 0 bases removed from V and 0 bases from J, the gap between germline ends came to 3 bases. The CDR3 is 13 residues long. The V gene's germline CDR1 is SGDLS and CDR2 YYNGEE. Profiling relied on immunoSEQ multiplex PCR, and the TCRdb table lists in-frame clones only, not all of them. The sample has 150,000 to 200,000 clones, approximately 84% seen once. The source material was peripheral blood. The sequence derives from a man between 35 and 55 years old who had recovered from COVID-19. The genes are TRBV9 and TRBJ1-1, with D uncertain. The CDR3 reads CASSVAVNTEAFF. The CDR3 nucleotides are TGTGCCAGCAGCGTAGCAGTGAACACTGAAGCTTTCTTT.